A single TCR beta chain is shown here with its context. V lost 7 bases and J lost 2, with 14 bases in between. Germline values: CDR1 SNHLY, CDR2 FYNNEI. CDR3 size: 14 residues. The data stem from a study of blood T cell repertoires in COVID-19. Study summary: T cells, B-cell-depleted T cells, or PBMCs provided the cDNA or gDNA that served as material.

In the source study's methods: Amplifying reference gene primers gave estimates of nucleated cell counts. Sequencing was performed with immunoSEQ multiplex PCR; in TCRdb, only in-frame clones are kept and a portion is missing. V, J and clone size reflect that table, while D and trimming were determined from the DNA. This repertoire shows about 250,000 clones, around 88% found once; its top ten account for around 5.4%. Sequenced: peripheral blood. This TCR was recovered from a man older than 75 with acute or convalescent COVID-19. The rearrangement uses TRBV2 and TRBJ1-2; a weak D match, TRBD1 (5 bases). The CDR3 loop reads CASKDMRANYGYTF. The CDR3 DNA reads as TGTGCCAGCAAGGACATGCGTGCGAACTATGGCTACACCTTC.